A selection of T cell receptor beta chains follows, all from one sample in a study of T cell repertoires in ileal Crohn's disease. TCRdb's copy holds only in-frame clones and misses some; the assay was immunoSEQ multiplex PCR. The repertoire includes about 14,000 clones, 78% of them detected once, and 4.5% sits in the top ten. The sample taken for sequencing was ileal tissue. The receptors stem from an adult with Crohn's disease. Both conserved end residues are part of each CDR3. D genes are given only for firm matches.

V: TRBV7-3
J: TRBJ2-7
D: TRBD2
CDR3: CASSSSGTSSHEQYF

V: TRBV28
J: TRBJ1-4
D: .
CDR3: CATQDFNEKLFF

V: TRBV28
J: TRBJ1-5
D: TRBD1
CDR3: CASIRGTSQPQHF

V: TRBV5-1
J: TRBJ1-6
D: TRBD1
CDR3: CASSFSRPGQWADNSPLHF

V: TRBV27
J: TRBJ1-6
D: .
CDR3: CASSRRQPRYNSPLHF

V: TRBV18
J: TRBJ2-7
D: TRBD1
CDR3: CASSPGQGKSYEQYF

V: TRBV5-6
J: TRBJ2-2
D: .
CDR3: CASSKSTGELFF

V: TRBV18
J: TRBJ2-2
D: .
CDR3: CASSPPGGGVTGELFF

V: TRBV5-1
J: TRBJ1-2
D: TRBD1
CDR3: CASSTGTAGGYGYTF

V: TRBV7-3
J: TRBJ2-1
D: .
CDR3: CASSPQGREYNEQFF

V: TRBV5-4
J: TRBJ1-6
D: TRBD1
CDR3: CASSSDRGYSPLHF

V: TRBV5-6
J: TRBJ2-4
D: TRBD1
CDR3: CASRPWTGLIHIQYF

V: TRBV10-3
J: TRBJ2-6
D: .
CDR3: CAIRDSSGANVLTF

V: TRBV6-1
J: TRBJ1-2
D: .
CDR3: CASSEGPNYGYTF

V: TRBV6-1
J: TRBJ2-2
D: .
CDR3: CASSERTRNTGELFF

V: TRBV4-3
J: TRBJ1-4
D: .
CDR3: CASSQDLEGPNEKLFF

V: TRBV6-1
J: TRBJ1-2
D: .
CDR3: CASSGDGSGYGYTF

V: TRBV28
J: TRBJ2-1
D: TRBD2
CDR3: CASRPGGDYNEQFF

V: TRBV2
J: TRBJ1-2
D: .
CDR3: CASSGQSRGGYTF

V: TRBV18
J: TRBJ2-1
D: .
CDR3: CASSPPSIRLAREQFF

V: TRBV10-3
J: TRBJ2-4
D: TRBD1
CDR3: CAISGGTGGNIQYF

V: TRBV6-1
J: TRBJ1-4
D: .
CDR3: CASSEVYEKLFF